One and the same sample provided the 23 T cell receptor beta chains below, sequenced in a study of neurological immune-mediated disorders. A single record per CDR3 protein comes from TCRdb applying MiXCR to the 5' RACE reads. This table has under 60,000 distinct CDR3 sequences, approximately 16% appearing once. The specimen sequenced was PBMCs. The receptors were sampled from a man in his 60s in good health.

This clonotype occurred many times. This chain joins TRBV27 and TRBJ2-1; D perhaps matches TRBD2 (7 bases). V lost 6 bases to trimming and J lost 0 bases, with 15 bases between them. The CDR3 sequence is 16 residues long. CDR1 is MNHEY and CDR2 is SMNVEV in the germline V gene (reference sequence). The chain's CDR3 is CASSSWGGLSYNEQFF. DNA of the CDR3: TGTGCCAGCAGCTCATGGGGGGGGCTCTCCTACAATGAGCAGTTCTTC.

This clonotype was counted between two and nine times. This rearrangement joins TRBV6-5 to TRBJ2-5; 10 bases map to TRBD2. CDR1 is MNHEY, CDR2 SVGAGI, per germline. The CDR3 length is 14 residues. V dropped 8 bases and J dropped 4; count of bases not matched to a gene: 7. CDR3 in amino acids: CASGRVAGGETQYF. CDR3 in DNA: TGTGCCAGCGGACGAGTAGCGGGAGGAGAGACCCAGTACTTC.

There are many counts of this clonotype. The genes are TRBV7-6 and TRBJ2-7; no definite D call. Between the trimmed V and J ends, which lost 4 bases and 3 bases, there was a span of 13 bases. Germline V gene sequence: CDR1 SGHVS, CDR2 FNYEAQ. The CDR3 covers 14 residues. CDR3 in amino acids: CASSSGPLNYEQYF. The DNA for the CDR3 is TGTGCCAGCAGCTCAGGTCCTCTCAACTACGAGCAGTACTTC.

This clonotype appeared many times. The chain uses TRBV9 and TRBJ2-7; D gene uncertain. V lost 2 bases to trimming and J lost 1 base, with 10 bases between them. Germline V gene lookup returns CDR1 SGDLS and CDR2 YYNGEE. The CDR3 totals 14 residues. The CDR3 loop is CASSVGGSSYEQYF. The CDR3 DNA sequence: TGTGCCAGCAGCGTGGGTGGGTCATCCTACGAGCAGTACTTC.

The rearrangement links TRBV15 to TRBJ2-6; no definite D call. This CDR3 is 16 amino acids long. Germline V gene sequence: CDR1 LNHNV, CDR2 YYDKDF (reference sequence). V was pared by 4 bases and J by 3 bases, with 13 bases between. CDR3 loop: CATSNPMPGGANVLTF. The CDR3 DNA follows: TGTGCCACCAGCAACCCCATGCCGGGTGGGGCCAACGTCCTGACTTTC. Looking up the rest from reference TRBV15 and TRBJ2-6 gives the full variable domain: DAMVIQNPRYQVTQFGKPVTLSCSQTLNHNVMYWYQQKSSQAPKLLFHYYDKDFNNEADTPDNFQSRRPNTSFCFLDIRSPGLGDTAMYLCATSNPMPGGANVLTFGAGSRLTVL.

Judged by abundance, this clonotype is medium-sized. The chain employs TRBV7-9 and TRBJ2-1, with D unclear. CDR3 length: 12 amino acids. V was pared by 5 bases and J by 4 bases, with 6 bases between. Germline-derived CDR1 and CDR2 are SEHNR and FQNEAQ (reference sequence). This chain's CDR3 is CASSPLYNEQFF. The DNA of the CDR3 is TGTGCCAGCAGCCCTCTATACAATGAGCAGTTCTTC.

This sequence joins TRBV5-1 and TRBJ2-7; 7 bases line up with TRBD1. V shed 1 base, J shed 5 bases, and the junction held 9 bases outside the gene matches. The germline V gene encodes CDR1 SGHRS and CDR2 YFSETQ. This CDR3 is 15 amino acids long. CDR3: CASSLQTGDLNEQYF. DNA for the CDR3: TGCGCCAGCAGCTTGCAAACAGGGGACCTCAACGAGCAGTACTTC.

This clonotype was recorded many times. The rearrangement links TRBV4-1 to TRBJ2-1; 8 bases line up with TRBD2. Per the germline V gene, CDR1 is MGHRA and CDR2 is YSYEKL. The V gene end was trimmed by 3 bases and the J gene end by 5 bases; junction bases not matched to a gene: 12. This CDR3 contains 17 residues. The DNA for the CDR3 is TGCGCCAGCAGCCAGGGCGGACTAGCAGCGAGTAACAATGAGCAGTTCTTC. Its translation: CASSQGGLAASNNEQFF.

In its sample, this clonotype was seen a few times. The chain joins TRBV20-1 to TRBJ1-2, with 8 bases lining up with TRBD1. After removal of 6 bases from V and 4 bases from J, the junction contained 7 bases not matched to a gene. This CDR3 region has 13 residues. Per the germline V gene, CDR1 is DFQATT and CDR2 is SNEGSKA (reference sequence). The CDR3 coding sequence is TGCAGTGCGACAGGGGTTGGGAGCTATGGCTACACCTTC. Translation gives CSATGVGSYGYTF.

Many counts were recorded for this clonotype. This chain links TRBV10-3 with TRBJ1-6, with D possibly matching TRBD1 (5 bases). Trimming stripped 0 bases from V and 7 bases from J, with 7 bases between. This CDR3 spans 14 amino acids. The germline CDR1 and CDR2 sequences are ENHRY and SYGVKD. The CDR3 reads CAISESRGNSPLHF. In nucleotides, the CDR3 is TGTGCCATCAGTGAGTCCCGGGGGAATTCACCCCTCCACTTT.

This clonotype was picked up many times. This rearrangement joins TRBV11-3 to TRBJ2-3; tentative D call: TRBD2 (6 bases). The germline gives CDR1 SGHNT, CDR2 YENEEA. V was cut by 5 bases and J by 2 bases, with 11 bases left in between. The CDR3 sequence is 14 residues long. The CDR3 coding sequence is TGTGCCAGCAGCCCGGGACTTGACACAGATACGCAGTATTTT. Protein product: CASSPGLDTDTQYF. The full variable domain, in which reference TRBV11-3 and TRBJ2-3 provide the parts outside the CDR3, is EAGVVQSPRYKIIEKKQPVAFWCNPISGHNTLYWYLQNLGQGPELLIRYENEEAVDDSQLPKDRFSAERLKGVDSTLKIQPAELGDSAVYLCASSPGLDTDTQYFGPGTRLTVL.

This clonotype was picked up many times. This chain uses TRBV20-1 with TRBJ1-4; tentative D call: TRBD1 (6 bases). Germline V gene data show CDR1 as DFQATT and CDR2 as SNEGSKA (reference sequence). The CDR3 is 16 amino acids. V shed 5 bases and J shed 7 bases, with 23 bases lying between them. CDR3 residues: CSAGGFLRGHAEKLFF. The CDR3 nucleotides read TGCAGTGCTGGGGGGTTTCTCCGGGGGCATGCTGAAAAACTGTTTTTT.

The sample holds many counts of this clonotype. This rearrangement joins TRBV7-2 to TRBJ2-7; tentatively, D is TRBD2 (6 bases). This CDR3 is built from 13 residues. CDR1 is SGHTA and CDR2 is FQGNSA in the germline V gene. V was cut by 1 base and J by 7 bases, with 11 bases left in between. The DNA for the CDR3 is TGTGCCAGCAGCTTAGGACGGGAGCGGGAGCAGTACTTC. As protein: CASSLGREREQYF.

This clonotype was detected ten times or more. V is TRBV6-6 and J is TRBJ2-1, with 7 bases matching TRBD1. Germline assignment: CDR1 MNHNY and CDR2 SVGAGI (reference sequence). Trimming cost V 6 bases and J 4 bases; bases outside gene matches: 9. This CDR3 has 15 amino acids. The CDR3 region has the DNA TGTGCCAGCAGCTCCGGGACAGAAAGGTACAATGAGCAGTTCTTC. This gives the protein CASSSGTERYNEQFF.

This clonotype came up many times. The chain recombines TRBV7-3 with TRBJ2-5; D is perhaps TRBD2 (6 bases). Germline V gives CDR1 SGHTA, CDR2 FQGTGA. The CDR3 sequence is 13 residues long. Deletions cut 5 bases from V and 2 bases from J, with 9 bases between. CDR3 nucleotide sequence: TGTGCCAGCAGCGGAGGGGTACAAGAGACCCAGTACTTC. This gives the protein CASSGGVQETQYF.

The sample holds many counts of this clonotype. V usage is TRBV29-1 and J usage is TRBJ1-2; no clear D gene. Germline V gene sequence: CDR1 SQVTM, CDR2 ANQGSEA. The CDR3 is 15 residues long. V lost 4 bases and J lost 0, with 15 bases in between. DNA for the CDR3: TGCAGCGTTGGGAAGGGCTTCTTCTCTAACTATGGCTACACCTTC. Its protein is CSVGKGFFSNYGYTF.

The sample holds many counts of this clonotype. The J gene is TRBJ1-6, the V gene TRBV28; D possibly corresponds to TRBD1 (6 bases). The CDR3 consists of 14 residues. Germline CDR1 is MDHEN and CDR2 is SYDVKM. Trimming removed 4 bases from V and 6 bases from J, with 10 bases in between. CDR3 in DNA: TGTGCCAGCAGTTCACAGGGCTTTAATTCACCCCTCCACTTT. As protein: CASSSQGFNSPLHF.

With respect to this clonotype: One end of the junction fails to match germline, which may point to a read error. This rearrangement joins TRBV7-2 to TRBJ2-6; TRBD1 might be the D (5 bases). This CDR3 region has 13 residues. Per the germline V gene, CDR1 is SGHTA and CDR2 is FQGNSA. Here the CDR3 reads CASSLSGAHVLTF. The CDR3 coding sequence is TGTGCCAGCAGCTTATCTGGGGCCCACGTCCTGACTTTC.

This clonotype was found many times. The V call is TRBV5-5, the J call TRBJ2-1, with D maybe TRBD2 (5 bases). Germline V lookup: CDR1 SGHKS, CDR2 YYEKEE (reference sequence). The CDR3 has 12 amino acids. V shed 2 bases and J shed 8 bases, with 8 bases lying between them. CDR3 coding DNA: TGTGCCAGCAGCTTACTAGTCTATGAGCAGTTCTTC. Amino acid sequence: CASSLLVYEQFF.

This clonotype was recorded at least ten times. CDR3 loop: CASSLPRGLADEQFF. The CDR3 bases are TGCGCCAGCAGCTTGCCCCGAGGACTAGCGGATGAGCAGTTCTTC. This chain connects TRBV5-1 to TRBJ2-1; TRBD2 matches at 10 bases. Germline V gene data show CDR1 as SGHRS and CDR2 as YFSETQ. The V and J ends lost 1 base and 8 bases, in that order; junction bases with no gene match: 6. The CDR3 covers 15 residues.

This clonotype was counted at least ten times. This chain joins TRBV28 and TRBJ2-7, with TRBD1 matching over 8 bases. V shed 6 bases and J 1 base; nucleotides not matched to a gene: 5. The germline V gene has CDR1 MDHEN and CDR2 SYDVKM. The CDR3 runs 14 residues. CDR3 protein: CASRTRTGSYEQYF. CDR3 bases: TGTGCCAGCAGAACCCGGACAGGGTCCTACGAGCAGTACTTC. The full variable domain, completed using reference TRBV28 and TRBJ2-7, is DVKVTQSSRYLVKRTGEKVFLECVQDMDHENMFWYRQDPGLGLRLIYFSYDVKMKEKGDIPEGYSVSREKKERFSLILESASTNQTSMYLCASRTRTGSYEQYFGPGTRLTVT.

The V call is TRBV28, the J call TRBJ2-1; no reliable D call. Per germline, CDR1 MDHEN and CDR2 SYDVKM. The CDR3 loop spans 12 amino acids. V dropped 11 bases and J dropped 0 bases, with 8 bases sitting between them. The CDR3 loop is CAGTRSYNEQFF. The CDR3 region has the DNA TGTGCCGGAACCCGCTCCTACAATGAGCAGTTCTTC.

Ten or more counts support this clonotype. V usage is TRBV27 and J usage is TRBJ2-3, with D possibly matching TRBD2 (5 bases). The CDR3 runs 14 residues. V was pared by 0 bases and J by 4 bases, with 8 bases between. The germline gives CDR1 MNHEY, CDR2 SMNVEV (reference sequence). The chain's CDR3 is CASSLSVEADTQYF. The DNA for the CDR3 is TGTGCCAGCAGTTTATCGGTGGAGGCAGATACGCAGTATTTT.